The next 7 T cell receptor beta chains were all read from a single sample in a study of shared clonotypes between healthy human individuals. Sequencing was performed with immunoSEQ multiplex PCR; in TCRdb, only in-frame clones are kept and a portion is missing. The repertoire has about 1 million clones, 75% of them found once; the top ten carry over 1.3%. The specimen sequenced was memory CD4+ T cells sorted from blood. The subset is: CD45RA-negative fraction. The receptors were gathered from a man aged 18 to 30 in good health.

This clone was detected once. This chain joins TRBV5-1 and TRBJ2-5; the match to TRBD2 covers 7 bases. This CDR3 comprises 14 residues. Losses at the gene ends were 4 bases for V and 5 bases for J; bases not matched to a gene: 8. In germline, CDR1 is SGHRS, CDR2 YFSETQ. CDR3 sequence: CASSSGAPGETQYF. CDR3 sequence (DNA): TGCGCCAGCAGCAGCGGGGCGCCCGGGGAGACCCAGTACTTC.

This clone has a handful of counts. Other DNA sequences from this sample encode an identical CDR3 as well. The chain employs TRBV29-1 and TRBJ1-1, with TRBD1 identical over 9 bases. Trimming cost V 6 bases and J 1 base; bases outside gene matches: 3. Germline CDR1 is SQVTM and CDR2 is ANQGSEA. The CDR3 contains 13 residues. As DNA, the CDR3 is TGCAGCGTCGAGGGACAGGGGAACACTGAAGCTTTCTTT. It is translated as CSVEGQGNTEAFF.

Only a few counts were recorded for this clone. The chain couples TRBV10-3 to TRBJ2-7; 10 bases are a match to TRBD1. Germline values: CDR1 ENHRY, CDR2 SYGVKD. The CDR3 consists of 17 residues. The V gene end was trimmed by 6 bases and the J gene end by 2 bases; junction bases not matched to a gene: 13. The CDR3 region is CAISFPPWTGGTYEQYF. DNA of the CDR3: TGTGCCATCAGCTTCCCCCCTTGGACAGGGGGGACCTACGAGCAGTACTTC.

This clone was seen a handful of times. This sequence joins TRBV27 and TRBJ2-7; D gene uncertain. V was pared by 3 bases and J by 4 bases, with 10 bases between. The CDR3 runs to 13 residues. Germline CDR1 and CDR2: MNHEY and SMNVEV (reference sequence). The CDR3 nucleotides read TGTGCCAGCAGTTTTGCCTTGAAATACGAGCAGTACTTC. Translating it yields CASSFALKYEQYF.

This rearrangement joins TRBV7-2 to TRBJ2-3; 12 positions agree with TRBD2. The germline CDR1 and CDR2 sequences are SGHTA and FQGNSA. V shed 5 bases, J shed 3 bases, and the junction held 3 bases outside the gene matches. The CDR3 consists of 15 residues. The CDR3, as DNA: TGTGCCAGCAGCAACGGACTAGCGGGGACAGATACGCAGTATTTT. Residues: CASSNGLAGTDTQYF.

The gene calls are TRBV4-3 and TRBJ2-3, with D maybe TRBD2 (6 bases). Germline V gene data show CDR1 as LGHNA and CDR2 as YSLEER. Trimming pared 1 base from V and 1 base from J, leaving 12 bases between. The CDR3 contains 16 residues. The CDR3 DNA sequence: TGCGCCAGCAGCCAAGTCCAGCGGGCGCGCACAGATACGCAGTATTTT. Translation gives CASSQVQRARTDTQYF.

This clone was recorded once. The chain links TRBV6-1 to TRBJ1-1, with D possibly TRBD1 on 5 matching bases. CDR1 and CDR2 from the germline V gene are MNHNS and SASEGT. This CDR3 is 14 amino acids long. Trimming stripped 7 bases from V and 1 base from J, with 13 bases between. CDR3 amino acids: CASNLGERNTEAFF. CDR3 DNA: TGTGCCAGCAATCTGGGGGAACGGAACACTGAAGCTTTCTTT.